The rows below give T cell receptor beta chains drawn from one sample of a study of blood T cells in healthy people across ages. TCRdb re-derived calls from the 5' RACE reads in MiXCR, one entry per CDR3 protein. The sample consists of around 900,000 distinct CDR3 sequences, roughly 26% of them appearing once. Sequenced sample: blood. The receptors come from a woman older than 75 in good health. CDR3s include the opening cysteine and the closing phenylalanine or tryptophan. D genes are given only for firm matches. Clone size appears in some rows only: once, few, many, or a class for an expanded clone.

size	V	J	D	DNA	CDR3
many	TRBV6-2/TRBV6-3	TRBJ2-6	NA	TGTGCCAGCAGTTACTACGGGACTGGGGCCAACGTCCTGACTTTC	CASSYYGTGANVLTF
NA	TRBV19	TRBJ2-3	NA	TGTGCCAGTAGTAACCTTGGGGCTTCCACAGATACGCAGTATTTT	CASSNLGASTDTQYF
NA	TRBV20-1	TRBJ2-1	NA	TGCAGTGCTAGAGGTGGGACCTCTGCCAATGAGCAGTTCTTC	CSARGGTSANEQFF
NA	TRBV28	TRBJ2-7	TRBD2	TGTGCCAGCAGTCCCTCGGGACTAGCTCATGAGCAGTACTTC	CASSPSGLAHEQYF
NA	TRBV7-9	TRBJ1-1	NA	TGTGCCAGCGGCTTGGGGTCCTCTATGAACACTGAAGCTTTCTTT	CASGLGSSMNTEAFF
many	TRBV6-1	TRBJ2-5	TRBD2	TGTGCCAGCAGTGAGCGCTCCGGGACTACAAAAGAGACCCAGTACTTC	CASSERSGTTKETQYF
NA	TRBV12-3/TRBV12-4	TRBJ1-1	TRBD1	TGTGCCAGCAGTACAGGGGACCGCACTGAAGCTTTCTTT	CASSTGDRTEAFF
many	TRBV29-1	TRBJ2-1	NA	TGCAGCGTCATGCAGGGGGGGACTCACAATGAGCAGTTCTTC	CSVMQGGTHNEQFF
few	TRBV15	TRBJ1-1	NA	TGTGCCACCAGCAGAGACGGGACCCCGATGAACACTGAAGCTTTCTTT	CATSRDGTPMNTEAFF
few	TRBV7-8	TRBJ2-3	TRBD1	TGTGCCAGCAGCCCGCGAATAATAGCGAGGGGGCCGAGAAGCACAGATACGCAGTATTTT	CASSPRIIARGPRSTDTQYF
few	TRBV7-2	TRBJ2-3	TRBD2	TGTGCCAGCAGCTTATTGCGGGGGAACGAAGATACGCAGTATTTT	CASSLLRGNEDTQYF
many	TRBV12-3/TRBV12-4	TRBJ1-4	NA	TGTGCCAGCAGCAAAAGGGAGGGCGAAAAACTGTTTTTT	CASSKREGEKLFF
many	TRBV5-1	TRBJ2-1	NA	TGCGCCAGCAGCTTGACTAGGAGAAGCTCCTACAATGAGCAGTTCTTC	CASSLTRRSSYNEQFF
few	TRBV18	TRBJ2-7	TRBD2	TGTGCCAGCTCAATTAATAGCGGGTACTCCTACGAGCAGTACTTC	CASSINSGYSYEQYF
NA	TRBV7-2	TRBJ2-4	NA	TGTGCCAGCAGCCCCTTCACGGGGCAGGAGCAGTACTTC	CASSPFTGQEQYF
many	TRBV5-1	TRBJ1-2	NA	TGTGCCAGCAGTCCCGACAGCGTCTATGGCTACACCTTC	CASSPDSVYGYTF
many	TRBV27	TRBJ1-5	TRBD1	TGTGCCAGCAGTTTATGGTGGGACAGTAGCAATCAGCCCCAGCATTTT	CASSLWWDSSNQPQHF
once	TRBV20-1	TRBJ2-3	NA	TGCAGTGCTAGGTGGCAGTCCACAGATACGCAGTATTTT	CSARWQSTDTQYF
NA	TRBV27	TRBJ1-5	NA	TGTGCCAGCAGTCCCAGACAGCGGGCATTTAATCAGCCCCAGCATTTT	CASSPRQRAFNQPQHF
NA	TRBV6-5	TRBJ1-2	NA	TGTGCCAGCAGTTACTCGAGTGATTTCTATGGCTACACCTTC	CASSYSSDFYGYTF
many	TRBV4-3	TRBJ2-1	TRBD2	TGCGCCAGCAGATTCCCGGGACTAGCGGGGAGGAGCTCCTACAATGAGCAGTTCTTC	CASRFPGLAGRSSYNEQFF
many	TRBV6-5	TRBJ2-7	NA	TGTGCCAGCAGACCAGCGTACAGAGCGTACGAGCAGTACTTC	CASRPAYRAYEQYF
few	TRBV25-1	TRBJ1-6	TRBD1	TGTGCCAGCAGTAACCGGGACAGGGCGGCCTCACCCCTCCACTTT	CASSNRDRAASPLHF
many	TRBV7-8	TRBJ2-1	TRBD1	TGTGCCAGCAGCTCAACCGGGACAGGGCTCGATGAGCAGTTCTTC	CASSSTGTGLDEQFF
many	TRBV24-1	TRBJ2-5	NA	TGTGCCACCAGTGGCGGCAGAAAAGAGACCCAGTACTTC	CATSGGRKETQYF
many	TRBV14	TRBJ2-5	NA	TGTGCCAGCAGCCGCGGACAGATGCGAGAGACCCAGTACTTC	CASSRGQMRETQYF
many	TRBV6-2/TRBV6-3	TRBJ2-3	NA	TGTGCCAGCAGACATCCTCAGCGGAGGGCAGATACGCAGTATTTT	CASRHPQRRADTQYF
once	TRBV27	TRBJ2-7	NA	TGTGCCAGCAGTTTATCTACAGGAGATTACTCCTACGAGCAGTACTTC	CASSLSTGDYSYEQYF
many	TRBV6-2/TRBV6-3	TRBJ2-5	NA	TGTGCCAGCAGTTATGTGGAGACCCAGTACTTC	CASSYVETQYF
NA	TRBV6-2/TRBV6-3	TRBJ1-2	TRBD1	TGTGCCAGCAGGTCAGGACAGGGGACCCGCTATGGCTACACCTTC	CASRSGQGTRYGYTF
many	TRBV6-2/TRBV6-3	TRBJ2-1	NA	TGTGCCAGCAGTTACATCCGATCCCCTCACCTCTACAATGAGCAGTTCTTC	CASSYIRSPHLYNEQFF
NA	TRBV30	TRBJ2-3	NA	TGTGCCTGGAGTGAGACAGTCTTCACAGATACGCAGTATTTT	CAWSETVFTDTQYF
few	TRBV20-1	TRBJ1-2	NA	TGCAGCGCCGGGGGGGTGGAGGTGGCGAGTGGCTACACCTTC	CSAGGVEVASGYTF
many	TRBV20-1	TRBJ1-6	NA	TGCAGTGCTAATAGGCGGGGGGATTCACCCCTCCACTTT	CSANRRGDSPLHF
NA	TRBV3-1	TRBJ1-6	NA	TGTGCCAGCAGCCAAGGAAGTTCGGGGAGCGAATCACCCCTCCACTTT	CASSQGSSGSESPLHF
once	TRBV12-3/TRBV12-4	TRBJ1-2	TRBD1	TGTGCCAGCAGTTCGTCGGACAGGGCAAACTATGGCTACACCTTC	CASSSSDRANYGYTF
few	TRBV12-3/TRBV12-4	TRBJ2-7	TRBD2	TGTGCCAGCAGTTCGGGACTAGCGGGATTTCGAGGGGAGCAGTACTTC	CASSSGLAGFRGEQYF
NA	TRBV12-3/TRBV12-4	TRBJ2-3	NA	TGTGCCAGCAGACCGGGACTGGGAGCAGATACGCAGTATTTT	CASRPGLGADTQYF